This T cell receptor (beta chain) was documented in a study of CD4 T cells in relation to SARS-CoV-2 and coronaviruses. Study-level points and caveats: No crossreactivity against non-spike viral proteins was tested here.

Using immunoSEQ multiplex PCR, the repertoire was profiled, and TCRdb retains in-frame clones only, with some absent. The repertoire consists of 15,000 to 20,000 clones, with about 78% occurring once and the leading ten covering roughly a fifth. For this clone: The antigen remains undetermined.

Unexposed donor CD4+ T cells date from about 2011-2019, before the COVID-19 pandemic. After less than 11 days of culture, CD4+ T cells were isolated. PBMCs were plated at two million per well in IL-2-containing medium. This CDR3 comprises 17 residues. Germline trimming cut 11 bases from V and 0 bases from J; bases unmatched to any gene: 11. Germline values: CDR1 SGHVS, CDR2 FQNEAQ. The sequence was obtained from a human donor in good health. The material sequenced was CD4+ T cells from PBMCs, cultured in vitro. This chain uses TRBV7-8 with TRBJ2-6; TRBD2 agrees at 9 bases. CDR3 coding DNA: TGTGCCGCAGCCGTCCTAGCGGGATTCTCTGGGGCCAACGTCCTGACTTTC. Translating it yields CAAAVLAGFSGANVLTF.